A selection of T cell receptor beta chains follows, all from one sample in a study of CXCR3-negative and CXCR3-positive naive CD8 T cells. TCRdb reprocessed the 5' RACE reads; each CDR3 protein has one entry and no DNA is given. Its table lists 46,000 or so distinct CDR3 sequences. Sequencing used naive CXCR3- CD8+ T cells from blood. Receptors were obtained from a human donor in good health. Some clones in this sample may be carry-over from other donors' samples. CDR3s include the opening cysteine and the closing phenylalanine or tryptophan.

CDR3: CASSTGTGVGEAFF
J: TRBJ1-1
V: TRBV27

CDR3: CASSFEVWGDSGNTIYF
J: TRBJ1-3
V: TRBV7-2

CDR3: CASSKGPPDGYTF
J: TRBJ1-2
V: TRBV7-3

CDR3: CASSAQGEGAYEQYF
J: TRBJ2-7
V: TRBV6-6

CDR3: CASSLVAEQFF
J: TRBJ2-1
V: TRBV12-3/TRBV12-4

CDR3: CASSLTNEQFF
J: TRBJ2-1
V: TRBV7-3

CDR3: CASSPSLANEQYF
J: TRBJ2-7
V: TRBV5-4

CDR3: CASSLPGSPEAFF
J: TRBJ1-1
V: TRBV11-3

CDR3: CSARDLGDTQYF
J: TRBJ2-3
V: TRBV20-1

CDR3: CASSPLLAPDTQYF
J: TRBJ2-3
V: TRBV28

CDR3: CASSQDSTWGNNSPLHF
J: TRBJ1-6
V: TRBV4-3

CDR3: CASSPGPLDEQYF
J: TRBJ2-7
V: TRBV14

CDR3: CAGEAPVFTDTQYF
J: TRBJ2-3
V: TRBV2

CDR3: CASSPQRGEDEQFF
J: TRBJ2-1
V: TRBV11-3

CDR3: CSVFFGGQGGNTIYF
J: TRBJ1-3
V: TRBV29-1

CDR3: CASSSHTSGTQYF
J: TRBJ2-5
V: TRBV7-9

CDR3: CASSPSTSDPYNEQFF
J: TRBJ2-1
V: TRBV18

CDR3: CSARDGDSHYEQYF
J: TRBJ2-7
V: TRBV20-1

CDR3: CSALGYGSSEKLFF
J: TRBJ1-4
V: TRBV20-1

CDR3: CASSRDSDYQPQHF
J: TRBJ1-5
V: TRBV6-2/TRBV6-3

CDR3: CASSYRLASHNEQFF
J: TRBJ2-1
V: TRBV28

CDR3: CASIVRPPYEQYF
J: TRBJ2-7
V: TRBV2

CDR3: CASSFPSGGENIQYF
J: TRBJ2-4
V: TRBV5-1

CDR3: CASSLSSPYNEQFF
J: TRBJ2-1
V: TRBV28

CDR3: CASSPRDGGIYEQYF
J: TRBJ2-7
V: TRBV28

CDR3: CASSPGDSPNIQYF
J: TRBJ2-4
V: TRBV4-1

CDR3: CASSLETSWGGYTDTQYF
J: TRBJ2-3
V: TRBV7-2

CDR3: CASSLGLAGSSYEQYF
J: TRBJ2-7
V: TRBV7-8

CDR3: CASSSTRDRTEAFF
J: TRBJ1-1
V: TRBV11-3

CDR3: CATSGANVLTF
J: TRBJ2-6
V: TRBV15

CDR3: CATSKWESEQFF
J: TRBJ2-1
V: TRBV15

CDR3: CSVDTSDTGASNQPQHF
J: TRBJ1-5
V: TRBV29-1

CDR3: CASSSFSDFQETQYF
J: TRBJ2-5
V: TRBV28

CDR3: CASSLSLGGMNTEAFF
J: TRBJ1-1
V: TRBV27

CDR3: CASSPGQGSTDTQYF
J: TRBJ2-3
V: TRBV28

CDR3: CSVLTGLGEQYF
J: TRBJ2-7
V: TRBV29-1

CDR3: CASSYSYGGAGELVF
J: TRBJ2-2
V: TRBV6-5

CDR3: CSARGSGDHEQYF
J: TRBJ2-7
V: TRBV20-1

CDR3: CASSLAAFLNTEAFF
J: TRBJ1-1
V: TRBV11-2

CDR3: CSASADLSSYEQYF
J: TRBJ2-7
V: TRBV20-1

CDR3: CASSQPTTDSSYEQYF
J: TRBJ2-7
V: TRBV4-2

CDR3: CASSYGTNSYEQYF
J: TRBJ2-7
V: TRBV6-2/TRBV6-3

CDR3: CASSLILNTEAFF
J: TRBJ1-1
V: TRBV12-3/TRBV12-4

CDR3: CASSSPPDRVDTEAFF
J: TRBJ1-1
V: TRBV11-3

CDR3: CASSLYPTVSTGELFF
J: TRBJ2-2
V: TRBV5-1

CDR3: CASSLMQVTDTQYF
J: TRBJ2-3
V: TRBV5-1

CDR3: CASSLRDPTDTQYF
J: TRBJ2-3
V: TRBV5-1

CDR3: CASNQGTGNTEAFF
J: TRBJ1-1
V: TRBV5-1

CDR3: CASSYSGWTDPNTQYF
J: TRBJ2-3
V: TRBV6-2/TRBV6-3